This entry features one T cell receptor (beta chain) sequence. Its binding antigen is unknown. No much larger clone exists at a distance of one base, and base qualities are not known. The sample is drawn from a study of graft-versus-host responses after intestinal transplantation (dated by TCRdb to the early 2020s). For the wider study: Recipients received multivisceral, liver-intestinal, or isolated intestinal transplants. A cohort of about two dozen intestinal transplant recipients, including one retransplant, was enrolled, and a few patients lacking pretransplant specimens were excluded. Alloreactive clones were identified by sequencing pre-transplant mixed lymphocyte reaction products and comparing them with unstimulated pre-transplant donor and recipient T cells. After intestinal transplantation, graft-versus-host and host-versus-graft alloreactive T cell clones in the graft, circulation and bone marrow were tracked using bulk TCR-beta CDR3 sequencing. A peak of at least 4% donor T cells among recipient peripheral blood mononuclear cells was the definition used for donor T cell macrochimerism. Rather than going through the commercial service, samples from three later patients were sequenced in-house on an Illumina MiSeq and processed with MiXCR. Anti-thymocyte globulin induction was given to all recipients, followed by maintenance tacrolimus and steroids for 2 to 3 years. The research as a whole found: Patients with donor T cell macrochimerism had high GvH to HvG T cell clonal ratios in their allografts. Conclusions were limited by the relatively low number and heterogeneity of intestinal transplant patients. Early after transplant, declines in HvG clones were associated with peak levels of circulating GvH clones. GvH clones were detected in recipient bone marrow, and some appeared earlier in ileal mucosa or blood, consistent with an intestinal mucosal origin.

Library prep was done by the immunoSEQ multiplex PCR assay. In most patients, genomic DNA was isolated using the Qiagen DNeasy Blood and Tissue Kit and sent frozen to Adaptive Biotechnologies for TCR sequencing. Adaptive Biotechnologies carried out high-throughput TCR-beta CDR3 sequencing of genomic DNA for most patients. The paper's processing steps were these. Adaptive's ImmunoSEQ software was the source of the TCR sequencing data for 15 to 20 patients, while a few other patients were processed with MiXCR and VDJtools. CD4 versus CD8 sorting errors were corrected by removing sequences found in both subsets at a frequency ratio below 5:1. Because the origin of CDR3 nucleotide sequences shared between donor and recipient could not be assigned, those sequences were removed. At least 2-fold expansion over unstimulated cells and a minimum CFSE-low frequency of 0.002% (template counts) or 0.001% (read counts) were required for clones to be classified as alloreactive. Mappable clones were those detected in sequenced pre-transplant spleen, lymph node, or MLR CFSE-low populations of the donor or recipient. The cumulative frequency of alloreactive clones was calculated as a percentage of all sequences, weighted by copy number. Drawn from immuneACCESS, this table holds only the in-frame rearrangements with V and J called that TCRdb kept. Clones are partly lost; checked studies trace under half to an unresolved V gene and leave the rest unexplained. The V and J calls and the clone size are those of that table, but D and trimming were determined from the DNA. This sample lists roughly 120,000 clones; 93% were detected once. Clones ranked in the top ten supply roughly 1% of the sample.

As encoded in the germline V gene, CDR1 is SGDLS while CDR2 is YYNGEE. Including the terminal cysteine and phenylalanine, the CDR3 comprises 16 residues. Here the CDR3 DNA is all that survives: 48 bases in frame from base 1. V and J are truncated by 3 bases and 0 bases respectively, leaving an intervening sequence of 13 bases. The time point label corresponds to: cells obtained before transplantation from donor or recipient. CD3+CD4+ and CD3+CD8+ populations were FACS-sorted from unstimulated pre-transplant donor and recipient cells taken from spleen or lymph nodes. The rearranged chain carries TRBV9 and TRBJ2-1; 6 matching bases give a weak D call of TRBD2. The receptor's source is a human donor who was the organ donor for an intestinal transplant. This specimen was unstimulated CD8+ T cells sorted from spleen or lymph node cells, taken before transplant. The DNA is as follows: TGTGCCAGCAGCGCCCCAGCGGGTCCCTCCTACAATGAGCAGTTCTTC. Translation gives CASSAPAGPSYNEQFF.